A single sample is the source of the 15 T cell receptor beta chains below, sequenced in a study of blood T cell repertoires in COVID-19. Generated by immunoSEQ multiplex PCR, the TCRdb table keeps only in-frame clones and is missing some. This table holds under 250,000 clones, 75% to 90% found once. Sequences were obtained from peripheral blood. The receptors come from a man in his fifties or sixties who had recovered from COVID-19.

The J gene is TRBJ2-1, the V gene TRBV5-6; the D gene is possibly TRBD2 (5 bases). The CDR3 is 17 amino acids. The V gene lost 0 bases and the J gene lost 2 bases, with 15 bases spanning the gap. CDR1 is SGHDT and CDR2 is YYEEEE in the germline V gene. The CDR3 loop reads CASSLEPGNKAYNEQFF. In DNA, the CDR3 is TGTGCCAGCAGCTTGGAGCCCGGGAATAAAGCCTACAATGAGCAGTTCTTC.

This sequence joins TRBV4-1 and TRBJ2-2, with D possibly being TRBD1 (5 bases). The ends were cut back, 4 bases at V and 4 bases at J, with 16 bases in the middle. The CDR3 has 16 residues. Germline V gene lookup returns CDR1 MGHRA and CDR2 YSYEKL. In nucleotides, the CDR3 is TGCGCCAGCAGCCCGCTGGGCCACAGGCCCACCGGGGAGCTGTTTTTT. Its protein product is CASSPLGHRPTGELFF.

The chain combines TRBV5-1 with TRBJ1-5, with a weak D call TRBD1 (6 bases). Trimming cost V 0 bases and J 7 bases, with 14 bases left between them. The germline CDR1 and CDR2 sequences are SGHRS and YFSETQ. The CDR3 loop spans 15 amino acids. CDR3 coding DNA: TGCGCCAGCAGCTTGGAGGGGTATGGGGGCCAGCCCCAGCATTTT. Amino acid sequence: CASSLEGYGGQPQHF.

This clone was observed a handful of times. V and J are TRBV9 and TRBJ2-1; D not resolved. Trimming removed 7 bases from V and 7 bases from J, with 9 bases in between. The CDR3 is made up of 11 amino acids. CDR1 and CDR2 from the germline V gene are SGDLS and YYNGEE. CDR3 nucleotide sequence: TGTGCCAGCCGCCGAGGAAATGAGCAGTTCTTC. Residues: CASRRGNEQFF.

The chain uses TRBV27 and TRBJ1-1, with D possibly matching TRBD1 (6 bases). The CDR3 loop spans 17 amino acids. The germline CDR1 and CDR2 sequences are MNHEY and SMNVEV (reference sequence). Trimming shortened V by 6 bases and J by 5 bases, and 25 bases separated the two germline ends. The CDR3 DNA sequence: TGTGCCAGCAGGGGGAACAGGGCAGGTAACCAAAGGACTGAAGCTTTCTTT. Translated: CASRGNRAGNQRTEAFF.

V usage is TRBV2 and J usage is TRBJ2-2, with 8 positions matching TRBD1. Per germline, CDR1 SNHLY and CDR2 FYNNEI. V was clipped by 8 bases and J by 2 bases; unmatched bases: 4. This CDR3 contains 14 residues. The CDR3 coding sequence is TGTGCCAGCCCCGGACAGGGTAACACCGGGGAGCTGTTTTTT. The encoded protein is CASPGQGNTGELFF.

The J gene is TRBJ1-2, the V gene TRBV5-1, with 7 bases lining up with TRBD1. The CDR3 consists of 15 residues. Germline V lookup: CDR1 SGHRS, CDR2 YFSETQ. With V trimmed by 4 bases and J by 0 bases, 6 bases remained unmatched. CDR3: CASSPGTATNYGYTF. The CDR3 nucleotides read TGCGCCAGCAGCCCAGGGACAGCGACTAACTATGGCTACACCTTC.

This clone was seen a handful of times. The V call is TRBV3-1 (or the pseudogene TRBV3-2), the J call TRBJ1-2; the D is unclear. The germline CDR1 and CDR2 sequences are LGHDT and YNNKEL (reference sequence). V gave up 1 base and J gave up 4 bases, with 10 bases separating them. The CDR3 covers 14 residues. The CDR3 DNA reads as TGTGCCAGCAGCCAAGTGCAGGCTGGCTATGGCTACACCTTC. This encodes CASSQVQAGYGYTF.

This sequence joins TRBV2 and TRBJ1-2; 7 nucleotides align to TRBD1. This CDR3 has 15 amino acids. The V and J ends lost 5 bases and 6 bases, in that order; junction bases with no gene match: 12. The germline V gene has CDR1 SNHLY and CDR2 FYNNEI. The CDR3 reads CASSPKLTGTDGYTF. CDR3 in DNA: TGTGCCAGCAGTCCCAAGTTAACCGGGACAGATGGCTACACCTTC.

The rearrangement joins TRBV4-1 to TRBJ2-5; the match to TRBD2 covers 14 bases. V was pared by 0 bases and J by 3 bases, with 3 bases of the junction left unmatched. This CDR3 has 17 amino acids. The germline V gene has CDR1 MGHRA and CDR2 YSYEKL. The DNA of the CDR3 is TGCGCCAGCAGCCAAGACTGGACTAGCGGGGGGAAAGAGACCCAGTACTTC. The encoded protein is CASSQDWTSGGKETQYF.

The chain carries TRBV5-6 and TRBJ1-2; TRBD1 matches at 8 bases. The junction had 7 bases not matched to a gene; V was cut back by 6 bases and J by 3 bases. The CDR3 contains 14 residues. Per the germline V gene, CDR1 is SGHDT and CDR2 is YYEEEE. DNA for the CDR3: TGTGCCAGCATCCCCCAGGGGGCGGACTATGGCTACACCTTC. As protein: CASIPQGADYGYTF.

The CDR3, as DNA: TGTGCCAGCTCACCAAGCCTAGCTGAGAACACCGGGGAGCTGTTTTTT. Translation: CASSPSLAENTGELFF. The V and J genes are TRBV18 and TRBJ2-2; perhaps TRBD2 as D (5 bases). Germline V gives CDR1 KGHSH, CDR2 LQKENI. V lost 2 bases, J lost 1 base, and 11 bases lay in between. This CDR3 spans 16 amino acids.

The chain uses TRBV6-6 and TRBJ2-3; 11 bases map to TRBD2. Germline V gene data show CDR1 as MNHNY and CDR2 as SVGAGI (reference sequence). V was clipped by 5 bases and J by 4 bases; unmatched bases: 17. There are 19 residues in the CDR3. The CDR3 bases are TGTGCCAGCAGTCTAGGCCGGTCTAGCGGGGGGATCGGTGCAGATACGCAGTATTTT. This codes for CASSLGRSSGGIGADTQYF.

The chain recombines TRBV28 with TRBJ2-7; D may be TRBD1 (6 bases). CDR1 is MDHEN and CDR2 is SYDVKM in the germline V gene. V was shortened by 8 bases and J by 6 bases, with 20 bases between the two germline ends. This CDR3 has 14 amino acids. The CDR3 nucleotides are TGTGCCAGCGCCCGAGCGCAGGGGCGGTTCGAGCAGTACTTC. It encodes CASARAQGRFEQYF.

The chain is built from TRBV18 and TRBJ2-7, with TRBD1 identical over 7 bases. The junction had 19 bases not matched to a gene; V was cut back by 5 bases and J by 6 bases. The V gene's germline CDR1 is KGHSH and CDR2 LQKENI. The length of the CDR3 is 17 residues. This CDR3 is CASSATSIRDSGTEQYF. DNA of the CDR3: TGTGCCAGCTCAGCAACCTCGATCCGGGACAGCGGAACCGAGCAGTACTTC.